The rows below give T cell receptor beta chains drawn from one sample of a study of OX40 agonist ivuxolimab in advanced cancers. Profiled with immunoSEQ multiplex PCR; TCRdb holds only in-frame clones, not every one. The sample shows roughly 62,000 clones, about 79% of them seen only once. Sequenced material: CD4+ or CD8+ T cells sorted from blood, taken in a trial of the OX40 agonist ivuxolimab. These receptors were obtained from an adult with an advanced solid tumor such as melanoma, head and neck, liver or kidney cancer. Each CDR3 is given with its conserved first and last residue. D genes are given only for firm matches. Only some rows state a clone size, as once, few, many or a class for expanded clones.

d_gene	abundance	v_gene	j_gene	CDR3aa	CDR3nt
.	once	TRBV5-1	TRBJ1-1	CASSQAKGGTEAFF	TGCGCCAGCAGCCAAGCCAAGGGCGGCACTGAAGCTTTCTTT
.	.	TRBV20-1	TRBJ1-4	CSAPVGEKLFF	TGCAGTGCTCCGGTGGGGGAAAAACTGTTTTTT
TRBD2	once	TRBV4-1	TRBJ2-7	CASSQDSLAGDYEQYF	TGCGCCAGCAGCCAAGATTCACTAGCGGGGGACTACGAGCAGTACTTC
.	.	TRBV5-6	TRBJ1-1	CASTAQGLVNTEAFF	TGTGCCAGCACCGCACAGGGTCTAGTGAACACTGAAGCTTTCTTT
TRBD1	.	TRBV28	TRBJ1-2	CASRGPGQGAYGYTF	TGTGCCAGCAGGGGTCCGGGACAGGGCGCCTATGGCTACACCTTC
TRBD2	.	TRBV6-5	TRBJ2-5	CASRERGSSETQYF	TGTGCCAGCAGAGAGCGGGGGTCCTCAGAGACCCAGTACTTC
TRBD1	.	TRBV27	TRBJ1-2	CASSPRLGQGAYGYTF	TGTGCCAGCAGTCCCCGACTCGGACAGGGTGCTTATGGCTACACCTTC
.	.	TRBV4-3	TRBJ1-6	CASSQDYYNSPLHF	TGCGCCAGCAGCCAAGATTACTATAATTCACCCCTCCACTTT
.	.	TRBV7-2	TRBJ1-1	CASYLYTGAEAFF	TGTGCCAGCTACTTATACACTGGGGCTGAAGCTTTCTTT
.	.	TRBV27	TRBJ2-7	CASSTYREYEQYF	TGTGCCAGCAGTACCTACAGGGAATACGAGCAGTACTTC
.	.	TRBV6-1	TRBJ2-7	CASSEAWDITYEQYF	TGTGCCAGCAGTGAAGCTTGGGACATTACCTACGAGCAGTACTTC
.	.	TRBV6-5	TRBJ1-2	CASSSGRRGYTF	TGTGCCAGCAGTTCGGGACGTAGAGGCTACACCTTC
TRBD1	few	TRBV11-3	TRBJ2-7	CASSLTGQGNEQYF	TGTGCCAGCAGCTTAACGGGACAGGGAAACGAGCAGTACTTC
.	.	TRBV5-1	TRBJ2-2	CASSLSTRSNTGELFF	TGCGCCAGCAGCTTATCGACTAGATCAAACACCGGGGAGCTGTTTTTT
.	.	TRBV2	TRBJ1-2	CASSLGTMSNYGYTF	TGTGCCAGCAGCTTAGGGACGATGTCTAACTATGGCTACACCTTC
.	.	TRBV9	TRBJ1-3	CASGQTVNSGNTIYF	TGTGCCAGCGGCCAGACAGTAAACTCTGGAAACACCATATATTTT
.	.	TRBV9	TRBJ1-3	CASSVDWGTTGSSGNTIYF	TGTGCCAGCAGCGTAGATTGGGGGACGACTGGGAGCTCTGGAAACACCATATATTTT
.	.	TRBV5-6	TRBJ1-1	CASSLGRDTTEAFF	TGTGCCAGCAGCTTGGGCAGGGATACGACTGAAGCTTTCTTT
.	.	TRBV5-1	TRBJ2-3	CASSSGVSGSTDTQYF	TGCGCCAGCAGCAGTGGGGTGTCAGGGAGCACAGATACGCAGTATTTT
.	.	TRBV5-4	TRBJ2-5	CASSLVLGQQETQYF	TGTGCCAGCAGCTTGGTCTTGGGACAACAAGAGACCCAGTACTTC
.	.	TRBV11-3	TRBJ1-2	CASSTYGGLGGYTF	TGTGCCAGCAGCACCTATGGGGGGCTAGGTGGCTACACCTTC
.	.	TRBV9	TRBJ2-5	CASSPPSGETQYF	TGTGCCAGCAGCCCCCCGTCGGGAGAGACCCAGTACTTC
.	few	TRBV2	TRBJ2-1	CASSEEGWNEQFF	TGTGCCAGCAGTGAGGAGGGTTGGAATGAGCAGTTCTTC
TRBD2	once	TRBV7-2	TRBJ2-3	CASSLMAGGPFPLEYF	TGTGCCAGCAGCTTGATGGCGGGGGGGCCCTTCCCGTTGGAGTATTTT
.	.	TRBV5-1	TRBJ1-3	CASSLGGAAPGNTIYF	TGCGCCAGCAGCTTGGGGGGTGCGGCGCCTGGAAACACCATATATTTT
.	.	TRBV5-3	TRBJ2-5	CARSPLDSRGTQYF	TGTGCCAGAAGCCCATTGGATTCCAGGGGGACCCAGTACTTC
.	.	TRBV5-6	TRBJ2-5	CASSYTGRETQYF	TGTGCCAGCAGCTACACAGGGAGAGAGACCCAGTACTTC
TRBD1	.	TRBV19	TRBJ1-1	CATRDRRTVQNTEAFF	TGTGCCACCCGGGACAGGAGAACCGTCCAGAACACTGAAGCTTTCTTT
TRBD1	.	TRBV5-1	TRBJ2-2	CASSLGRGRNTGELFF	TGCGCCAGCAGCTTGGGCAGGGGGCGGAACACCGGGGAGCTGTTTTTT
.	.	TRBV5-8	TRBJ1-2	CASRGRRFRGYTF	TGTGCCAGTCGGGGGCGGCGCTTTCGTGGCTACACCTTC
TRBD1	once	TRBV9	TRBJ2-1	CASQRQGSNEQFF	TGTGCCAGCCAAAGACAGGGCTCAAATGAGCAGTTCTTC
TRBD1	.	TRBV6-1	TRBJ2-2	CASSDRAAAGELFF	TGTGCCAGCAGCGACAGGGCGGCGGCCGGGGAGCTGTTTTTT
.	.	TRBV5-4	TRBJ1-2	CASSLRTGGPNGYTF	TGTGCCAGCAGCCTACGTACAGGTGGCCCCAATGGCTACACCTTC
.	.	TRBV5-1	TRBJ1-2	CASSTTGLFYGYTF	TGCGCCAGCAGCACGACGGGACTGTTCTATGGCTACACCTTC
.	.	TRBV6-5	TRBJ2-2	CASSYTFATGELFF	TGTGCCAGCAGTTACACCTTCGCCACCGGGGAGCTGTTTTTT
.	few	TRBV19	TRBJ1-1	CASRATAKNTEAFF	TGTGCCAGTAGGGCGACAGCTAAGAACACTGAAGCTTTCTTT
.	.	TRBV11-1	TRBJ2-2	CASSLLTARELFF	TGTGCCAGCAGCTTGTTAACTGCCCGGGAGCTGTTTTTT
.	.	TRBV5-4	TRBJ1-2	CASSLVGTYGYTF	TGTGCCAGCAGCTTGGTGGGGACTTATGGCTACACCTTC
.	once	TRBV7-9	TRBJ1-1	CASSLDSMGKAFF	TGTGCCAGCAGCTTGGACAGCATGGGGAAAGCTTTCTTT
TRBD1	once	TRBV23-1	TRBJ2-4	CASSRRQGVGKNIQYF	TGCGCCAGCAGTCGAAGGCAGGGGGTGGGCAAAAACATTCAGTACTTC
TRBD1	.	TRBV6-1	TRBJ2-7	CASSEIRQGNYEQYF	TGTGCCAGCAGTGAAATACGACAGGGTAACTACGAGCAGTACTTC
TRBD1	.	TRBV5-1	TRBJ1-6	CASSLGQGFFSPLHF	TGCGCCAGCAGCCTCGGACAGGGTTTCTTTTCACCCCTCCACTTT
TRBD1	.	TRBV28	TRBJ2-7	CASSPRDRFGEQYF	TGTGCCAGCAGCCCCCGGGACAGGTTTGGTGAGCAGTACTTC
.	once	TRBV6-1	TRBJ2-7	CASSETTAPDEQYF	TGTGCCAGCAGTGAAACGACAGCACCGGACGAGCAGTACTTC
.	once	TRBV2	TRBJ2-1	CASSAESYNEQFF	TGTGCCAGCAGTGCAGAGTCCTACAATGAGCAGTTCTTC
.	once	TRBV6-1	TRBJ1-6	CASSVRGYENSPLHF	TGTGCCAGCAGTGTCCGAGGGTATGAGAATTCACCCCTCCACTTT
.	.	TRBV5-4	TRBJ1-2	CASSLLGIGYGYTF	TGTGCCAGCAGCTTGTTGGGGATTGGGTATGGCTACACCTTC
TRBD1	once	TRBV5-1	TRBJ2-4	CASSLTISGGAAKNIQYF	TGCGCCAGCAGCTTGACGATTTCAGGGGGCGCAGCCAAAAACATTCAGTACTTC
TRBD1	.	TRBV4-1	TRBJ2-5	CASSDRDRTSETQYF	TGCGCCAGCAGCGACCGGGACAGGACGTCGGAGACCCAGTACTTC
.	.	TRBV6-1	TRBJ2-5	CASSEGVRETQYF	TGTGCCAGCAGTGAGGGGGTCCGGGAGACCCAGTACTTC
TRBD1	.	TRBV6-5	TRBJ1-2	CASSYNTGGNYGYTF	TGTGCCAGCAGTTACAATACAGGGGGGAACTATGGCTACACCTTC
.	once	TRBV6-5	TRBJ2-7	CASRQGGPYEQYF	TGTGCCAGCAGACAGGGCGGTCCCTACGAGCAGTACTTC
TRBD1	.	TRBV5-1	TRBJ2-3	CASSPRGPGQGEMGTDTQYF	TGCGCCAGCAGCCCAAGAGGTCCGGGACAGGGGGAAATGGGAACAGATACGCAGTATTTT
TRBD1	.	TRBV5-1	TRBJ1-6	CASSLTGQSYNSPLHF	TGCGCCAGCAGCTTGACGGGACAGTCCTATAATTCACCCCTCCACTTT
.	.	TRBV6-5	TRBJ2-2	CASSPSGWRELFF	TGTGCCAGCAGTCCGTCCGGGTGGAGGGAGCTGTTTTTT
.	.	TRBV7-6	TRBJ2-2	CASRMGPFHPANTGELFF	TGTGCCAGCAGGATGGGCCCTTTCCACCCCGCGAACACCGGGGAGCTGTTTTTT
.	few	TRBV7-3	TRBJ1-1	CASSKQEATEAFF	TGTGCCAGCAGCAAACAGGAGGCCACTGAAGCTTTCTTT
.	.	TRBV6-5	TRBJ1-4	CASSYPRADKRLFF	TGTGCCAGCAGTTACCCACGGGCCGACAAAAGGCTGTTTTTT